What follows are 9 T cell receptor beta chains derived from one specimen sequenced in a study of blood T cell repertoires in COVID-19. The method was immunoSEQ multiplex PCR; TCRdb's version includes in-frame clones alone and lacks a portion of them. Of around 100,000 clones listed, roughly nine tenths are singletons. Sequencing used peripheral blood. These TCRs come from an elderly woman in a cohort sampled during active COVID-19.

The chain combines TRBV7-9 with TRBJ2-1; 12 bases are a match to TRBD2. The junction had 4 bases not matched to a gene; V was cut back by 6 bases and J by 7 bases. Germline lookup yields CDR1 SEHNR and CDR2 FQNEAQ (reference sequence). The CDR3 totals 14 residues. The CDR3 DNA follows: TGTGCCAGCAGGACTAGCGGGAGTGGAAATGAGCAGTTCTTC. Protein: CASRTSGSGNEQFF.

The rearrangement links TRBV5-1 to TRBJ1-5; D call uncertain. With 4 bases removed from V and 2 bases from J, the gap between germline ends came to 13 bases. CDR3 size: 15 residues. CDR1 is SGHRS and CDR2 is YFSETQ in the germline V gene. CDR3: CASSPVPGGNQPQHF. The DNA for the CDR3 is TGCGCCAGCAGCCCAGTACCCGGGGGCAATCAGCCCCAGCATTTT.

As for this clone: Other DNA sequences in this sample translate to the same CDR3. For the CDR3, the DNA is TGCGCCAGCAGCTTGGGACTAGCAGGGGAGACCCAGTACTTC. This gives the protein CASSLGLAGETQYF. This sequence joins TRBV5-1 and TRBJ2-5, with TRBD2 matching over 7 bases. The CDR3 runs 14 residues. Germline values: CDR1 SGHRS, CDR2 YFSETQ. The V gene end was trimmed by 0 bases and the J gene end by 5 bases; junction bases not matched to a gene: 4.

The chain recombines TRBV28 with TRBJ2-5; D unclear. From germline, CDR1 is MDHEN and CDR2 SYDVKM. The ends were cut back, 6 bases at V and 5 bases at J, with 13 bases in the middle. There are 13 residues in the CDR3. In nucleotides, the CDR3 is TGTGCCAGCAGGGTAGACACAAGGGAGACCCAGTACTTC. Translated: CASRVDTRETQYF.

In this sample, this clone turned up once. The chain carries TRBV6-5 and TRBJ2-1; D gene uncertain. The CDR3 loop spans 11 amino acids. Germline values: CDR1 MNHEY, CDR2 SVGAGI. Trimming stripped 7 bases from V and 5 bases from J, with 6 bases between. The CDR3 DNA reads as TGTGCCAGCACTCCTCACAATGAGCAGTTCTTC. This gives the protein CASTPHNEQFF.

The chain joins TRBV20-1 to TRBJ2-7; D is perhaps TRBD1 (6 bases). The CDR3 covers 13 residues. The germline CDR1 and CDR2 sequences are DFQATT and SNEGSKA (reference sequence). V dropped 3 bases and J dropped 6 bases, with 15 bases sitting between them. For the CDR3, the DNA is TGCAGTGCTAGTGCAGGGGCGGTTCTCGAGCAGTACTTC. Amino acid sequence: CSASAGAVLEQYF.

This clone was recorded only once. This sequence joins TRBV4-1 and TRBJ2-3; TRBD2 aligns across 9 bases. Unmatched junction bases numbered 8, after V lost 0 bases and J lost 4 bases. The CDR3 has 17 residues. Germline V lookup: CDR1 MGHRA, CDR2 YSYEKL. CDR3: CASSQEGGGRESDTQYF. The CDR3 DNA sequence: TGCGCCAGCAGCCAAGAGGGTGGCGGGAGGGAGTCAGATACGCAGTATTTT.

The chain links TRBV18 to TRBJ1-1; possible D gene TRBD1, 5 bases. CDR1 and CDR2 from the germline V gene are KGHSH and LQKENI. The ends were cut back, 8 bases at V and 4 bases at J, with 14 bases in the middle. The CDR3 length is 13 residues. This CDR3 reads CASTADGGTEAFF. The CDR3, as DNA: TGTGCCAGCACCGCCGACGGGGGCACTGAAGCTTTCTTT.

The chain employs TRBV10-3 and TRBJ2-6; 11 nucleotides align to TRBD2. V shed 8 bases and J 8 bases; nucleotides not matched to a gene: 17. The CDR3 runs 18 residues. CDR1 and CDR2 from the germline V gene are ENHRY and SYGVKD. CDR3 coding DNA: TGTGCCATCGGCAATAGCGGGAGGGCCCTGACCCGGTCCAACGTCCTGACTTTC. It encodes CAIGNSGRALTRSNVLTF.